This T cell receptor (beta chain) was sequenced for a study of neurological immune-mediated disorders. This clonotype appeared a few times. Its ends do not fully match the called genes, so a read error is possible. TCRdb fed the 5' RACE reads into MiXCR, producing one record per CDR3 protein. The sample carries tens of thousands of distinct CDR3 sequences, less than 4% recorded once. Input material: PBMCs. The origin of this receptor is a man aged 30 to 39 with multiple sclerosis.

Written as DNA, the CDR3 is TGTGCCAGTAGCCAGATCATTGGGCAGCCCCAGAATTTT. Translating gives CASSQIIGQPQNF. The rearrangement uses TRBV19 and TRBJ1-5; unclear D gene. Germline lookup yields CDR1 LNHDA and CDR2 SQIVND (reference sequence). This CDR3 region has 13 residues.